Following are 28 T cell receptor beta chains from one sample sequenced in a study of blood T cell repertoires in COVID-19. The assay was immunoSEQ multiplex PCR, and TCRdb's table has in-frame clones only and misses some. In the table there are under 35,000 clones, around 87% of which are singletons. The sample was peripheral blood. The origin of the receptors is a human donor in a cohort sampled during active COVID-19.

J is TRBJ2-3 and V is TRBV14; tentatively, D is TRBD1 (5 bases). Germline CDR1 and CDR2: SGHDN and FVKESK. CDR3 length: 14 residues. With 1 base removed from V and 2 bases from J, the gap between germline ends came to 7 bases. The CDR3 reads CASSQGQPTDTQYF. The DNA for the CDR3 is TGTGCCAGCAGCCAAGGACAGCCCACAGATACGCAGTATTTT.

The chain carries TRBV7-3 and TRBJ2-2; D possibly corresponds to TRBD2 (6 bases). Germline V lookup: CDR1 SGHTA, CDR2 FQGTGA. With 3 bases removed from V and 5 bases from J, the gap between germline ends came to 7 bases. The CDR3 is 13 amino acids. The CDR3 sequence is CASSFGGTGELFF. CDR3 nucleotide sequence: TGTGCCAGCAGCTTCGGAGGGACCGGGGAGCTGTTTTTT.

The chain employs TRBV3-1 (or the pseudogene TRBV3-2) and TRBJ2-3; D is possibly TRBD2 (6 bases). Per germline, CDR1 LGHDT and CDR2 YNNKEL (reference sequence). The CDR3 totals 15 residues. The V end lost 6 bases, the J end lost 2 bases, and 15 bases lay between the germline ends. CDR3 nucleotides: TGTGCCAGCAGTCGAATGGGACTGCACACAGATACGCAGTATTTT. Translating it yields CASSRMGLHTDTQYF.

CDR3 bases: TGTGCCATCAGTGAGTCGGGACAGGGTGGCTACACCTTC. This translates into CAISESGQGGYTF. The chain is built from TRBV10-3 and TRBJ1-2, with 9 bases aligning to TRBD1. Trimming cost V 0 bases and J 7 bases; bases outside gene matches: 0. Germline V CDR1 and CDR2: ENHRY, SYGVKD. The CDR3 length is 13 residues.

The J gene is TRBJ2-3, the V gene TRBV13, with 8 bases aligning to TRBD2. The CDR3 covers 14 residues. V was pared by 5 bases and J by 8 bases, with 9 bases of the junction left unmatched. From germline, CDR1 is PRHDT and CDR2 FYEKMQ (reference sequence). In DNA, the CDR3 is TGTGCCAGCAGCCTAAGGACTAGCAGAGGTACGCAGTATTTT. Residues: CASSLRTSRGTQYF. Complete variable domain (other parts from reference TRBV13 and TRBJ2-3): AAGVIQSPRHLIKEKRETATLKCYPIPRHDTVYWYQQGPGQDPQFLISFYEKMQSDKGSIPDRFSAQQFSDYHSELNMSSLELGDSALYFCASSLRTSRGTQYFGPGTRLTVL.

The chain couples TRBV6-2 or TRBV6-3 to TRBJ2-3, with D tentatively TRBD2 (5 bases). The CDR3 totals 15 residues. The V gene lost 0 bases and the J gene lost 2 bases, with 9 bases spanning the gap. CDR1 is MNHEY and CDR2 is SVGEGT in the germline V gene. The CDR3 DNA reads TGTGCCAGCAGTTACTCCCGGGGTGCCACAGATACGCAGTATTTT. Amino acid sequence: CASSYSRGATDTQYF.

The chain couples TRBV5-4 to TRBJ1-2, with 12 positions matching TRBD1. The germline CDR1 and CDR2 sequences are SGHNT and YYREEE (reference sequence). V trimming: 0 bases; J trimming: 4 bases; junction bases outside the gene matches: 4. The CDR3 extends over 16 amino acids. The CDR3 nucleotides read TGTGCCAGCAGCTTGGGGGACAGGGGGCACGGCTATGGCTACACCTTC. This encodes CASSLGDRGHGYGYTF. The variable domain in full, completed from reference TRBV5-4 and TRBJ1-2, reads ETGVTQSPTHLIKTRGQQVTLRCSSQSGHNTVSWYQQALGQGPQFIFQYYREEENGRGNFPPRFSGLQFPNYSSELNVNALELDDSALYLCASSLGDRGHGYGYTFGSGTRLTVV.

This chain's CDR3 is CSVKAGLADTQYF. In nucleotides, the CDR3 is TGCAGCGTTAAGGCAGGGTTGGCAGATACGCAGTATTTT. The genes are TRBV29-1 and TRBJ2-3; weak D call: TRBD1 (5 bases). This CDR3 has 13 amino acids. V was shortened by 5 bases and J by 4 bases, with 13 bases between the two germline ends. CDR1 and CDR2 (germline): SQVTM, ANQGSEA.

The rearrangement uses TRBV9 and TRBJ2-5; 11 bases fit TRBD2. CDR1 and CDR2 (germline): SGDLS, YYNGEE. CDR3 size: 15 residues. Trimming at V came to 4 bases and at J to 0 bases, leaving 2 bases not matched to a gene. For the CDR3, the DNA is TGTGCCAGCAGCCCGACTAGCGGGGACCAAGAGACCCAGTACTTC. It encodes CASSPTSGDQETQYF.

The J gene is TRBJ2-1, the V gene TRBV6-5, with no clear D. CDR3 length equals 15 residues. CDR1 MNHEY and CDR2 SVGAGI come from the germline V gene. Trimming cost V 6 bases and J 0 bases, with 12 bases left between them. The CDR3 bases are TGTGCCAGCAGCCGAACAGAGAGCTCCTACAATGAGCAGTTCTTC. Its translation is CASSRTESSYNEQFF.

CDR3 protein: CASSLPQPRTGTDTEAFF. The DNA of the CDR3 is TGTGCCAGCAGTTTACCTCAACCTCGGACAGGGACGGACACTGAAGCTTTCTTT. The V call is TRBV6-2 or TRBV6-3, the J call TRBJ1-1; 8 nucleotides line up with TRBD1. The length of the CDR3 is 18 residues. Trimming at V came to 4 bases and at J to 3 bases, leaving 16 bases not matched to a gene. CDR1 is MNHEY and CDR2 is SVGEGT in the germline V gene.

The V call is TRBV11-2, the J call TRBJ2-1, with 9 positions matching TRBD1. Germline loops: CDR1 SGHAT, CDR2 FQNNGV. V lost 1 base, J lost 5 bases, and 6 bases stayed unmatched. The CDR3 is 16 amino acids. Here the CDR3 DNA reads TGTGCCAGCAGCTTAGGCGGGACAGGGCGGCACAATGAGCAGTTCTTC. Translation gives CASSLGGTGRHNEQFF.

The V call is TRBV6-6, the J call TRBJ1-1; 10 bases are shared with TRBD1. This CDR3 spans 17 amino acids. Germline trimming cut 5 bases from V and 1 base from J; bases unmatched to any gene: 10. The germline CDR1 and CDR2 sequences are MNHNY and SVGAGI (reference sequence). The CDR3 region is CASSPIGTGDSNTEAFF. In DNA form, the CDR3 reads TGTGCCAGCAGTCCAATCGGGACAGGGGATTCGAACACTGAAGCTTTCTTT.

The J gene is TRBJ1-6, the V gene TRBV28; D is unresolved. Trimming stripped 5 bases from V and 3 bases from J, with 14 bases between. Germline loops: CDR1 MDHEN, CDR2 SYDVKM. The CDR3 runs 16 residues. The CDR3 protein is CASSGGRVFYNSPLHF. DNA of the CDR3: TGTGCCAGCAGTGGAGGTAGGGTCTTCTATAATTCACCCCTCCACTTT.

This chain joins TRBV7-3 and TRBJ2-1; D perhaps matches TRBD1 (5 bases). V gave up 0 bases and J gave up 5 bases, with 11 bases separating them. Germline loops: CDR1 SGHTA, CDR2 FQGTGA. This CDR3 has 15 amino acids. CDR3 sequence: CASSLTPGRDNEQFF. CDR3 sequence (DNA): TGTGCCAGCAGCTTAACCCCAGGCAGGGACAATGAGCAGTTCTTC.

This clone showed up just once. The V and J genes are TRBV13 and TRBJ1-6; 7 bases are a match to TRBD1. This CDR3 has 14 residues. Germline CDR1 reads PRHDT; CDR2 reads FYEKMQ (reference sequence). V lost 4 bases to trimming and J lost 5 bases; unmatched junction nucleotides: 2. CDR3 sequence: CASSSGTDNSPLHF. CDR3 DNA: TGTGCCAGCAGCTCCGGGACAGATAATTCACCCCTCCACTTT. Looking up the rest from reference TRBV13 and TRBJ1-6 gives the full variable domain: AAGVIQSPRHLIKEKRETATLKCYPIPRHDTVYWYQQGPGQDPQFLISFYEKMQSDKGSIPDRFSAQQFSDYHSELNMSSLELGDSALYFCASSSGTDNSPLHFGNGTRLTVT.

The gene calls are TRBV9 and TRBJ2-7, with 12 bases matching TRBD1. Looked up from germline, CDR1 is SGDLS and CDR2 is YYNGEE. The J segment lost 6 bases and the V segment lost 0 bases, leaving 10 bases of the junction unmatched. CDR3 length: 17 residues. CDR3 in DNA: TGTGCCAGCAGCGTAGCGGGGACAGGGGGCCTAATGAGCGAGCAGTACTTC. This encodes CASSVAGTGGLMSEQYF.

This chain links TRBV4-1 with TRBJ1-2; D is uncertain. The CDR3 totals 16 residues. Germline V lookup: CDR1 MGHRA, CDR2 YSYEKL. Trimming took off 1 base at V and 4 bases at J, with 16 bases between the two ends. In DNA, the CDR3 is TGCGCCAGCAGCCAAGTGGCAGGAATTATTCTCTATGGCTACACCTTC. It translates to CASSQVAGIILYGYTF.

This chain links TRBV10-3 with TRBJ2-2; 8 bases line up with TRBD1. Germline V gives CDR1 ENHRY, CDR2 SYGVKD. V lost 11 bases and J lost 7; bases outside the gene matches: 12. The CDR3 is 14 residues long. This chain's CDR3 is CAARGQGYIGELFF. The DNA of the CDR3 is TGTGCCGCCCGCGGACAGGGTTACATCGGGGAGCTGTTTTTT.

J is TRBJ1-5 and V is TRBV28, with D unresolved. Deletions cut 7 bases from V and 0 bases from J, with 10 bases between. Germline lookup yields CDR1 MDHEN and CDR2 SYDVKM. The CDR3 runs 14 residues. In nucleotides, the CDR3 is TGTGCCAGCACCTCCCTTTATAGCAATCAGCCCCAGCATTTT. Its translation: CASTSLYSNQPQHF.

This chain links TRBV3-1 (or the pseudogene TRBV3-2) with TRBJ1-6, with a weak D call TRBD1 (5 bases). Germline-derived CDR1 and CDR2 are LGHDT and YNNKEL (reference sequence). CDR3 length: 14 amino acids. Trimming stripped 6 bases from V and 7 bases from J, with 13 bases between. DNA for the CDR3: TGTGCCAGCAGGGCGGGACGGCTAAATTCACCCCTCCACTTT. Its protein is CASRAGRLNSPLHF.

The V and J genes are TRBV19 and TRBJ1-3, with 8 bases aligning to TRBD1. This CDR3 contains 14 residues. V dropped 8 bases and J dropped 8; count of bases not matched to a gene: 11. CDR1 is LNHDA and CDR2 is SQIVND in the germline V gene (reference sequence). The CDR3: CASQLQGARDTIYF. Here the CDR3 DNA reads TGTGCCAGTCAGCTTCAGGGGGCTCGGGACACCATATATTTT.

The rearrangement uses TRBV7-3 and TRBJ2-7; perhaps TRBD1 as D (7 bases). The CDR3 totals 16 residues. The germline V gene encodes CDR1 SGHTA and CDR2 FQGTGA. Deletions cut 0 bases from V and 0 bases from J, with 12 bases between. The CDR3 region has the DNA TGTGCCAGCAGCTTAACCGGGGGACAGATCTCCTACGAGCAGTACTTC. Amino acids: CASSLTGGQISYEQYF.

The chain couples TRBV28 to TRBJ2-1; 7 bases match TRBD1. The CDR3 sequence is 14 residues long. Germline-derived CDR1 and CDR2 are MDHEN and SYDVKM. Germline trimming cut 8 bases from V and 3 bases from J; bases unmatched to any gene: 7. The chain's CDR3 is CASDRQGYYNEQFF. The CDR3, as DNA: TGTGCCAGCGATCGACAGGGCTACTACAATGAGCAGTTCTTC.

This CDR3 is CASSSPTGLLDTQYF. In nucleotides, the CDR3 is TGTGCCAGCAGCTCCCCGACAGGGCTGCTAGATACGCAGTATTTT. This sequence joins TRBV7-9 and TRBJ2-3; 7 nucleotides align to TRBD1. V lost 4 bases to trimming and J lost 5 bases; unmatched junction nucleotides: 9. The CDR3 length is 15 residues. Germline loops: CDR1 SEHNR, CDR2 FQNEAQ (reference sequence).

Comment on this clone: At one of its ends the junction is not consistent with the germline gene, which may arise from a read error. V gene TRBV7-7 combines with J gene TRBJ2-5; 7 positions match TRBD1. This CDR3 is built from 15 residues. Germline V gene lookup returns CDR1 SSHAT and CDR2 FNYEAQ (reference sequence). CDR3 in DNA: TGTGCTAGCAGCTTACGACAGGGCGGGCAAGAGACCCAGTACTTC. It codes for CASSLRQGGQETQYF.

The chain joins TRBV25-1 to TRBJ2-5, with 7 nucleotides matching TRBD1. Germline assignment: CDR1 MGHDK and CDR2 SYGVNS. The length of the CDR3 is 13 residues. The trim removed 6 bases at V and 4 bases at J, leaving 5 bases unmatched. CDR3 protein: CASRRGQLETQYF. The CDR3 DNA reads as TGTGCCAGCAGACGGGGACAGCTAGAGACCCAGTACTTC.

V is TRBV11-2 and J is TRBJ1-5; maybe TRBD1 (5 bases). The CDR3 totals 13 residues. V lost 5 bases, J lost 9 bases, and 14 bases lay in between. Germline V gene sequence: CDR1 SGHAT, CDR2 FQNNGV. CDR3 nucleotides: TGTGCCAGCAGCCCAACCCACGGGGGGCCCCAGCATTTT. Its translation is CASSPTHGGPQHF.